One and the same sample provided the 30 T cell receptor beta chains below, sequenced in a study of response to subunit inactivated influenza vaccine. In TCRdb, the RT-PCR reads were re-called with MiXCR into one record per CDR3 protein. The repertoire has 530,000 or so distinct CDR3 sequences, approximately 12% of them found once; the top ten carry roughly 10%. This specimen consisted of PBMCs from blood, obtained on the day of vaccination. These receptors all stem from a man in his fifties who received an inactivated influenza vaccine.

This clonotype was recorded at least ten times. The chain combines TRBV5-1 with TRBJ2-1; possibly TRBD1 for D (6 bases). The CDR3 extends over 13 amino acids. Trimming removed 5 bases at V and 5 bases at J, with 11 bases between. The germline gives CDR1 SGHRS, CDR2 YFSETQ. The CDR3 region has the DNA TGCGCCAGCAGAACACAGGGAAACAATGAGCAGTTCTTC. It encodes CASRTQGNNEQFF.

This clonotype was seen at least ten times. The chain couples TRBV11-2 to TRBJ2-2; D unresolved. This CDR3 comprises 13 residues. Trimming cost V 1 base and J 8 bases, with 8 bases left between them. Looked up from germline, CDR1 is SGHAT and CDR2 is FQNNGV. The CDR3 DNA follows: TGTGCCAGCAGCTTAGGGGTCGTAGGGGAGCTGTTTTTT. This codes for CASSLGVVGELFF.

The genes are TRBV15 and TRBJ2-2; D is undetermined. Trimming cost V 1 base and J 1 base, with 7 bases left between them. Germline CDR1 reads LNHNV; CDR2 reads YYDKDF (reference sequence). This CDR3 is 15 amino acids long. The CDR3 loop reads CATSRGYENTGELFF. The CDR3 DNA reads TGTGCCACCAGCAGAGGTTACGAGAACACCGGGGAGCTGTTTTTT. Combining the CDR3 with reference TRBV15 and TRBJ2-2 gives the whole variable domain DAMVIQNPRYQVTQFGKPVTLSCSQTLNHNVMYWYQQKSSQAPKLLFHYYDKDFNNEADTPDNFQSRRPNTSFCFLDIRSPGLGDTAMYLCATSRGYENTGELFFGEGSRLTVL.

This chain links TRBV12-3 or TRBV12-4 with TRBJ1-2; 11 bases map to TRBD1. The CDR3 runs 16 residues. V trimming: 3 bases; J trimming: 4 bases; junction bases outside the gene matches: 7. The CDR3 sequence: CASSLAGGQGVYGYTF. The CDR3 DNA reads as TGTGCCAGCAGTTTGGCAGGGGGACAGGGGGTCTATGGCTACACCTTC.

This clonotype has at least ten counts. One end of the junction fails to match germline, which may point to a read error. J is TRBJ2-7 and V is TRBV12-3 or TRBV12-4; 9 positions agree with TRBD1. The CDR3 sequence is 12 residues long. The CDR3 region has the DNA TGCGCCAGCAGCTTGACAGGGGGCGAGCAGTACTTC. Translated, it gives CASSLTGGEQYF.

This clonotype has ten or more counts. This chain connects TRBV29-1 to TRBJ2-1; TRBD2 matches at 7 bases. The germline CDR1 and CDR2 sequences are SQVTM and ANQGSEA. The CDR3 consists of 14 residues. J gave up 8 bases and V 3 bases, and 10 bases lay outside the gene matches. The CDR3 region has the DNA TGCAGCGTTGAGTGGCGGGAGCGGGTGGATGAGCAGTTCTTC. This translates into CSVEWRERVDEQFF.

In this sample, this clonotype turned up a few times. The CDR3 nucleotides are TGTGCCTGGAGCGTCGGGGCAGGCAATCAGCCCCAGCATTTT. Amino acids: CAWSVGAGNQPQHF. The rearrangement links TRBV30 to TRBJ1-5; tentative D call: TRBD1 (5 bases). CDR1 and CDR2 from the germline V gene are GTSNPN and SVGIG (reference sequence). The CDR3 is 14 amino acids. V gave up 3 bases and J gave up 2 bases, with 11 bases separating them.

This clonotype showed up many times. V and J are TRBV15 and TRBJ2-1; 10 nucleotides agree with TRBD1. The CDR3 covers 15 residues. Trimming cost V 1 base and J 4 bases; bases outside gene matches: 1. Germline CDR1 is LNHNV and CDR2 is YYDKDF (reference sequence). The CDR3 region has the DNA TGTGCCACCAGCAGAGGACAGGGGGCATACAATGAGCAGTTCTTC. Translating gives CATSRGQGAYNEQFF.

V is TRBV30 and J is TRBJ2-7, with 11 bases fitting TRBD2. The V gene end was trimmed by 3 bases and the J gene end by 2 bases; junction bases not matched to a gene: 6. The CDR3 loop spans 15 amino acids. In germline, CDR1 is GTSNPN, CDR2 SVGIG (reference sequence). In DNA form, the CDR3 reads TGTGCCTGGAGCGCCGGGACTAGCGGTACCTACGAGCAGTACTTC. Encoded protein: CAWSAGTSGTYEQYF.

This clonotype was counted at least ten times. The rearrangement links TRBV28 to TRBJ2-2; D is possibly TRBD1 or TRBD2 (5 bases each). CDR1 is MDHEN and CDR2 is SYDVKM in the germline V gene. V was trimmed by 6 bases and J by 5 bases, leaving 13 bases between them. CDR3 length: 14 amino acids. CDR3 DNA sequence: TGTGCCAGCAGGAGGGGAGTTGGTACCGGGGAGCTGTTTTTT. It is translated as CASRRGVGTGELFF. Full variable domain (remainder filled in from reference TRBV28 and TRBJ2-2): DVKVTQSSRYLVKRTGEKVFLECVQDMDHENMFWYRQDPGLGLRLIYFSYDVKMKEKGDIPEGYSVSREKKERFSLILESASTNQTSMYLCASRRGVGTGELFFGEGSRLTVL.

This clonotype was detected only a few times. The gene calls are TRBV5-1 and TRBJ1-2; D not certain. The CDR3 consists of 15 residues. The germline V gene has CDR1 SGHRS and CDR2 YFSETQ. The germline V and J ends were trimmed by 1 base and 8 bases, with 18 bases remaining between them. The CDR3 DNA reads as TGCGCCAGCAGCTTGAATCTGACTCCTTCAAAGGGCTACACCTTC. Amino acid sequence: CASSLNLTPSKGYTF.

This clonotype was found a few times. Here the CDR3 reads CSARDSWREGSTDTQYF. In DNA, the CDR3 is TGCAGTGCTAGAGATTCGTGGCGGGAGGGAAGCACAGATACGCAGTATTTT. This chain links TRBV20-1 with TRBJ2-3; 9 bases match TRBD2. This CDR3 contains 17 residues. J was trimmed by 0 bases and V by 0 bases; bases with no gene match: 7. Per germline, CDR1 DFQATT and CDR2 SNEGSKA (reference sequence).

The chain recombines TRBV7-6 with TRBJ2-7; TRBD1 matches at 9 bases. With 5 bases clipped from V and 1 base from J, the junction kept 6 bases outside the gene matches. Germline V lookup: CDR1 SGHVS, CDR2 FNYEAQ. CDR3 size: 15 residues. Written as DNA, the CDR3 is TGTGCCAGCAGCCCGGGACAGGGCAAATCCTACGAGCAGTACTTC. Protein: CASSPGQGKSYEQYF. Combining the CDR3 with reference TRBV7-6 and TRBJ2-7 gives the whole variable domain GAGVSQSPRYKVTKRGQDVALRCDPISGHVSLYWYRQALGQGPEFLTYFNYEAQQDKSGLPNDRFSAERPEGSISTLTIQRTEQRDSAMYRCASSPGQGKSYEQYFGPGTRLTVT.

The chain employs TRBV7-3 and TRBJ2-3, with unresolved D. The CDR3 runs 14 residues. CDR1 is SGHTA, CDR2 FQGTGA, per germline. The V and J ends lost 8 bases and 1 base respectively, with 13 bases between them. The CDR3 region has the DNA TGTGCCAGCGCTCTGGGCCCAGGCACAGATACGCAGTATTTT. Protein: CASALGPGTDTQYF.

The chain couples TRBV4-2 to TRBJ2-5, with TRBD2 matching over 11 bases. After removal of 0 bases from V and 5 bases from J, the junction contained 8 bases not matched to a gene. Germline CDR1 LGHNA, CDR2 YNFKEQ. The CDR3 consists of 17 residues. The chain's CDR3 is CASSQEVSGGAVETQYF. Written as DNA, the CDR3 is TGTGCCAGCAGCCAAGAGGTTAGCGGGGGGGCCGTCGAGACCCAGTACTTC.

This clonotype occurred a few times. The V gene is TRBV7-9, the J gene TRBJ2-2, with D perhaps given as TRBD1 or TRBD2 (5 bases each). This CDR3 has 14 amino acids. The germline gives CDR1 SEHNR, CDR2 FQNEAQ (reference sequence). V was pared by 5 bases and J by 4 bases, with 11 bases between. The CDR3 protein is CASSPGRFTGELFF. DNA for the CDR3: TGTGCCAGCAGCCCGGGACGCTTCACCGGGGAGCTGTTTTTT.

This clonotype came up a few times. The chain carries TRBV20-1 and TRBJ1-1; 8 positions agree with TRBD1. The length of the CDR3 is 13 residues. V lost 5 bases, J lost 0 bases, and 2 bases stayed unmatched. Germline V gene sequence: CDR1 DFQATT, CDR2 SNEGSKA (reference sequence). The CDR3 loop reads CSALDRVNTEAFF. The CDR3 DNA is TGCAGTGCTTTGGACAGGGTGAACACTGAAGCTTTCTTT.

This rearrangement joins TRBV20-1 to TRBJ2-3, with 11 bases fitting TRBD2. J lost 7 bases, V lost 0 bases, and 9 bases had no gene match. Looked up from germline, CDR1 is DFQATT and CDR2 is SNEGSKA (reference sequence). This CDR3 region has 16 residues. For the CDR3, the DNA is TGCAGTGCTAGAGATGGGACTAGCGGTCCCCTGAATACGCAGTATTTT. This encodes CSARDGTSGPLNTQYF.

This clonotype has a handful of counts. The V gene is TRBV4-1, the J gene TRBJ1-5; maybe TRBD1 (5 bases). The CDR3 contains 17 residues. Trimming took 0 bases from V and 4 from J, leaving 16 bases between them. Per germline, CDR1 MGHRA and CDR2 YSYEKL. In DNA form, the CDR3 reads TGCGCCAGCAGCCAAGATGTAGGCCAGGGTGTAAATCAGCCCCAGCATTTT. Residues: CASSQDVGQGVNQPQHF.

V and J are TRBV20-1 and TRBJ2-1; D is perhaps TRBD1 or TRBD2 (6 bases each). The CDR3 consists of 17 residues. V was clipped by 0 bases and J by 0 bases, with 15 bases between them. Germline CDR1 reads DFQATT; CDR2 reads SNEGSKA (reference sequence). As DNA, the CDR3 is TGCAGTGCTAGAGATCGACAGGCGGGGAGCTCCTACAATGAGCAGTTCTTC. It translates to CSARDRQAGSSYNEQFF.

In its sample, this clonotype was seen a few times. The CDR3 DNA reads as TGTGCCAGCAGCCAGGAAATAGCGGGGGCATACAATGAGCAGTTCTTC. It yields the protein CASSQEIAGAYNEQFF. The chain couples TRBV4-2 to TRBJ2-1; 9 bases line up with TRBD2. The CDR3 contains 16 residues. Losses at the gene ends were 3 bases for V and 4 bases for J; bases not matched to a gene: 7. The germline V gene encodes CDR1 LGHNA and CDR2 YNFKEQ.

This clonotype has just a few counts. V usage is TRBV29-1 and J usage is TRBJ1-2; TRBD1 matches at 9 bases. The CDR3 length is 13 residues. Germline-derived CDR1 and CDR2 are SQVTM and ANQGSEA. The V gene end was trimmed by 1 base and the J gene end by 7 bases; junction bases not matched to a gene: 4. CDR3 in DNA: TGCAGCGTTGAAGGACAGGGGGTTTCTGGCTACACCTTC. It yields the protein CSVEGQGVSGYTF.

This clonotype turned up a few times. The J gene is TRBJ2-2, the V gene TRBV19; D unclear. Germline assignment: CDR1 LNHDA and CDR2 SQIVND (reference sequence). Trimming shortened V by 10 bases and J by 4 bases, and 19 bases separated the two germline ends. The CDR3 loop spans 15 amino acids. Written as DNA, the CDR3 is TGTGCCACTACCGGTCGCGTGACGAGCACCGGGGAGCTGTTTTTT. Its protein is CATTGRVTSTGELFF.

V and J are TRBV20-1 and TRBJ2-1; 9 positions match TRBD2. Germline-derived CDR1 and CDR2 are DFQATT and SNEGSKA (reference sequence). Trimming at V came to 0 bases and at J to 6 bases, leaving 3 bases not matched to a gene. This CDR3 contains 14 residues. The CDR3 loop is CSARDLAGSNEQFF. Written as DNA, the CDR3 is TGCAGTGCTAGAGATCTAGCGGGATCCAATGAGCAGTTCTTC.

Only a few counts were recorded for this clonotype. The J gene is TRBJ2-1, the V gene TRBV28; 7 bases are shared with TRBD1. From germline, CDR1 is MDHEN and CDR2 SYDVKM. J gave up 5 bases and V 6 bases, and 10 bases lay outside the gene matches. The CDR3 runs to 15 residues. The CDR3 nucleotides read TGTGCCAGCAGCCAGCCCGGGACAGCGGACAATGAGCAGTTCTTC. This codes for CASSQPGTADNEQFF.

J is TRBJ1-2 and V is TRBV30; 12 nucleotides align to TRBD1. The germline V gene has CDR1 GTSNPN and CDR2 SVGIG (reference sequence). The length of the CDR3 is 14 residues. The V and J ends lost 2 bases and 7 bases, in that order; junction bases with no gene match: 5. CDR3 amino acids: CAWSMGTGGFGYTF. CDR3 in DNA: TGTGCCTGGAGTATGGGGACAGGGGGCTTTGGCTACACCTTC. The entire variable domain, with the rest obtained from reference TRBV30 and TRBJ1-2, is as follows: SQTIHQWPATLVQPVGSPLSLECTVEGTSNPNLYWYRQAAGRGLQLLFYSVGIGQISSEVPQNLSASRPQDRQFILSSKKLLLSDSGFYLCAWSMGTGGFGYTFGSGTRLTVV.

The chain has TRBV15 and TRBJ2-5, with D possibly matching TRBD2 (5 bases). Germline CDR1 LNHNV, CDR2 YYDKDF (reference sequence). The germline V and J ends were trimmed by 5 bases and 5 bases, with 18 bases remaining between them. This CDR3 has 15 amino acids. The CDR3 nucleotides read TGTGCCACCAGCGGGGAGTCGGGCTGGGCCGAGACCCAGTACTTC. This translates into CATSGESGWAETQYF.

This clonotype was seen more than once but under ten times. The V gene is TRBV21-1, the J gene TRBJ1-2; TRBD1 is the table's D call, not checked against the DNA. TRBV21-1 is termed a pseudogene. This CDR3 contains 13 residues. For the CDR3, the DNA is TGTGCCAGCAGCAAAGGGGAAGGGTTTGGCTACACCTTC. Its translation: CASSKGEGFGYTF.

This clonotype was observed a few times. The chain is built from TRBV20-1 and TRBJ2-7; 8 bases fit TRBD1. The CDR3 has 13 residues. CDR1 is DFQATT, CDR2 SNEGSKA, per germline (reference sequence). With 4 bases clipped from V and 3 bases from J, the junction kept 5 bases outside the gene matches. CDR3 DNA sequence: TGCAGTGCTACAAAAACAGGGGGCTACGAGCAGTACTTC. Protein product: CSATKTGGYEQYF.

This clonotype turned up a few times. The CDR3, as DNA: TGTGCCAGCAGAGTCACGACAGGTTATGGCTACACCTTC. Its translation: CASRVTTGYGYTF. The genes are TRBV12-3 or TRBV12-4 and TRBJ1-2; weak D call: TRBD1 (6 bases). The V end was cut by 6 bases, the J end by 5 bases, with 13 bases between. The CDR3 is made up of 13 amino acids.